The subject of this entry is one T cell receptor (beta chain). V dropped 7 bases and J dropped 9; count of bases not matched to a gene: 5. Germline lookup yields CDR1 SQVTM and CDR2 ANQGSEA. The CDR3 totals 11 residues. Authors' methods: Reference gene primers were amplified, and this amplification served to estimate nucleated cell counts. Assay used: immunoSEQ multiplex PCR; TCRdb lists only in-frame clones, some missing. V, J and clone size reflect that table, while D and trimming were determined from the DNA. The top ten hold roughly 9.6% of the sample, which has 150,000 to 200,000 clones, 81% seen once. The data derive from a study of blood T cell repertoires in COVID-19. At the level of the study: The United States, Italy and Spain were the sources of the acute and convalescent COVID-19 samples. Sample material is recorded as cDNA or gDNA derived from T cells, B-cell-depleted T cells, or PBMCs.

The chain carries TRBV29-1 and TRBJ2-1; TRBD2 aligns across 8 bases. This clonotype originated in a man aged 55 to 70 with active or convalescent COVID-19. The sequenced sample consisted of peripheral blood. CDR3 DNA: TGCAGCGCCGGGGGGGCAGGTGAGCAGTTCTTC. Translating it yields CSAGGAGEQFF.